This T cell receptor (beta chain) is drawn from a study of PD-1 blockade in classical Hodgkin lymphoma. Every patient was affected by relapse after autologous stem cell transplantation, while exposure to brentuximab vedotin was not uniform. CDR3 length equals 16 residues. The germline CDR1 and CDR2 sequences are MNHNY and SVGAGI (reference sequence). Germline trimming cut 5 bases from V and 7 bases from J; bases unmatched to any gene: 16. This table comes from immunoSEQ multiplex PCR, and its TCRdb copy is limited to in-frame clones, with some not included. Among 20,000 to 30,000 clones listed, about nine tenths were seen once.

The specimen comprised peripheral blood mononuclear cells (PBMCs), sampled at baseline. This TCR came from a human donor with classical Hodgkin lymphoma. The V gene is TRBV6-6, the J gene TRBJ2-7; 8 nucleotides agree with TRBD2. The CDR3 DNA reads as TGTGCCAGCAGTCCACCTGCCGGGACTAGGCGACAAGAGCAGTACTTC. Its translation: CASSPPAGTRRQEQYF.